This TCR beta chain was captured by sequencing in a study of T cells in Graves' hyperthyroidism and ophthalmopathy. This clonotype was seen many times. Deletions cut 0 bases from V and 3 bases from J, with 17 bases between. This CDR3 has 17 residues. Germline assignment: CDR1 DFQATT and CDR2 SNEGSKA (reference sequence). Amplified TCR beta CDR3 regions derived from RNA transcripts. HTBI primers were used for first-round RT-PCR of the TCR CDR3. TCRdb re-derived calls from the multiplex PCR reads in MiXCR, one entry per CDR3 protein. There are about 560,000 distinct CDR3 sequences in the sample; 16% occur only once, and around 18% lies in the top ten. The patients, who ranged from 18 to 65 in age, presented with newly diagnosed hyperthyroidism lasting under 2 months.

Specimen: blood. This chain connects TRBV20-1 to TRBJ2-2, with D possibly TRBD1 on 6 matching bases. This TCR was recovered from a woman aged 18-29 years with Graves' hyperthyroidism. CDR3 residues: CSARDQLGKGDTGELFF. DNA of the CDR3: TGCAGTGCTAGAGATCAGCTAGGGAAGGGGGACACCGGGGAGCTGTTTTTT.